The 31 T cell receptor beta chains below were found in one sample sequenced in a study of T cells in localized non-small cell lung cancer. Here immunoSEQ multiplex PCR was the method, and the copy in TCRdb shows in-frame clones only, minus some. The sample gives several thousand clones, around 25% of which show up once; roughly 25% is in the top ten. The sample in question was lung tumor tissue, obtained before any cancer treatment. These receptors came from a woman aged 35 to 70 with stage I lung adenocarcinoma.

This clone was seen a handful of times. The chain uses TRBV11-3 and TRBJ2-2; 14 positions match TRBD2. The length of the CDR3 is 17 residues. V trimming: 5 bases; J trimming: 6 bases; junction bases outside the gene matches: 8. Germline V gene sequence: CDR1 SGHNT, CDR2 YENEEA. The CDR3 protein is CASSPYLTSGGAGELFF. CDR3 nucleotides: TGTGCCAGCAGCCCATATCTGACTAGCGGGGGGGCCGGGGAGCTGTTTTTT.

This clone was observed a handful of times. The V and J genes are TRBV11-3 and TRBJ2-5; 9 bases line up with TRBD2. Germline V gene data show CDR1 as SGHNT and CDR2 as YENEEA. CDR3 length equals 16 residues. V dropped 2 bases and J dropped 5; count of bases not matched to a gene: 9. The CDR3 bases are TGTGCCAGCAGCTTACAGCGGGGGGCCTACAGGGAGACCCAGTACTTC. Residues: CASSLQRGAYRETQYF.

This rearrangement joins TRBV11-3 to TRBJ1-6; no firm D call. The V end was cut by 3 bases, the J end by 7 bases, with 10 bases between. CDR3 length: 14 residues. The germline CDR1 and CDR2 sequences are SGHNT and YENEEA. As DNA, the CDR3 is TGTGCCAGCAGCTTCCAGGCTCAGAATTCACCCCTCCACTTT. It translates to CASSFQAQNSPLHF.

The rearrangement links TRBV11-3 to TRBJ2-1; D is ambiguous. The CDR3 has 14 amino acids. Trimming left V 1 base short and J 3 bases short, with 7 bases between. Germline assignment: CDR1 SGHNT and CDR2 YENEEA. CDR3 loop: CASSLVAGYNEQFF. CDR3 nucleotide sequence: TGTGCCAGCAGCTTAGTAGCAGGCTACAATGAGCAGTTCTTC.

This clone has just a few counts. The rearrangement joins TRBV11-3 to TRBJ2-1; D may be TRBD2 (6 bases). V dropped 1 base and J dropped 2 bases, with 12 bases sitting between them. Germline loops: CDR1 SGHNT, CDR2 YENEEA. This CDR3 region has 16 residues. CDR3 coding DNA: TGTGCCAGCAGCTTAGGGTCGCGGGGACCCTACAATGAGCAGTTCTTC. Its translation: CASSLGSRGPYNEQFF.

This clone appeared many times. One end of the junction fails to match germline, which may point to a read error. The chain couples TRBV6-8 to TRBJ2-3, with 16 bases lining up with TRBD2. There are 15 residues in the CDR3. Germline loops: CDR1 MNHGY, CDR2 SAAAGT. CDR3 protein: CAISGTSGGDDTQYF. CDR3 DNA: TGTGCCATCAGTGGGACTAGCGGGGGGGATGATACGCAGTATTTT.

This clone was seen a few times. The chain has TRBV12-5 and TRBJ2-2, with D maybe TRBD1 (7 bases). The CDR3 length is 17 residues. The germline V gene has CDR1 LGHNT and CDR2 FRNRAP. CDR3 nucleotides: TGTGCCAGCACCTTCTCCGGAGGGGGCGCGCACACCGGGGAGCTGTTTTTT. Translation gives CASTFSGGGAHTGELFF.

The table lists this clone with a few counts. CDR3 DNA: TGTGCCAGTAGTCCTCTAGTTCGTCTCACAAATGAGCAGTTCTTC. This translates into CASSPLVRLTNEQFF. The chain recombines TRBV19 with TRBJ2-1, with D hard to call. Deletions cut 5 bases from V and 7 bases from J, with 18 bases between. The CDR3 is 15 residues long. In germline, CDR1 is LNHDA, CDR2 SQIVND (reference sequence).

J is TRBJ1-1 and V is TRBV6-8; D is perhaps TRBD1 (5 bases). The CDR3 has 13 amino acids. V lost 5 bases and J lost 10, with 17 bases in between. Germline CDR1 reads MNHGY; CDR2 reads SAAAGT. The CDR3 region has the DNA TGTGCCAGCAGTCGAGGGACGACCCGGGGAGCTTTCTTT. Protein sequence: CASSRGTTRGAFF.

The rearrangement uses TRBV18 and TRBJ2-7; 7 nucleotides line up with TRBD2. V trimming: 0 bases; J trimming: 4 bases; junction bases outside the gene matches: 3. CDR3 size: 14 residues. Germline V gene lookup returns CDR1 KGHSH and CDR2 LQKENI. CDR3 DNA: TGTGCCAGCTCACCACCGAACGGGGGGTACGAGCAGTACTTC. The encoded protein is CASSPPNGGYEQYF.

By share, this clone counts as medium-sized. The chain recombines TRBV11-3 with TRBJ2-5; 13 positions agree with TRBD2. Germline CDR1 is SGHNT and CDR2 is YENEEA. The CDR3 has 17 residues. Losses at the gene ends were 5 bases for V and 1 base for J; bases not matched to a gene: 7. This CDR3 is CASSPLTSGGAQETQYF. In nucleotides, the CDR3 is TGTGCCAGCAGCCCCCTAACTAGCGGGGGGGCCCAAGAGACCCAGTACTTC.

This clone has just a few counts. V and J are TRBV29-1 and TRBJ2-2, with D possibly being TRBD1 (5 bases). This CDR3 is 13 amino acids long. Germline V gene sequence: CDR1 SQVTM, CDR2 ANQGSEA. V was cut by 6 bases and J by 6 bases, with 14 bases left in between. The DNA of the CDR3 is TGCAGCGTCATGGGGCAGGCCGCCGGGGAGCTGTTTTTT. This codes for CSVMGQAAGELFF.

The chain joins TRBV11-3 to TRBJ2-1, with a tentative D call TRBD1 (5 bases). Trimming took 2 bases from V and 5 from J, leaving 13 bases between them. This CDR3 region has 15 residues. Germline lookup yields CDR1 SGHNT and CDR2 YENEEA. The CDR3 sequence: CASSLTPGRDNEQFF. CDR3 in DNA: TGTGCCAGCAGCTTAACTCCGGGCAGGGACAATGAGCAGTTCTTC.

The chain uses TRBV30 and TRBJ1-2, with unresolved D. The CDR3 runs 11 residues. CDR1 and CDR2 (germline): GTSNPN, SVGIG (reference sequence). The CDR3 DNA sequence: TGTGCGGCACCGGGATACTATGGCTACACCTTC. Translated, it gives CAAPGYYGYTF.

The chain recombines TRBV5-1 with TRBJ2-7; possibly TRBD2 for D (5 bases). The length of the CDR3 is 15 residues. V gave up 3 bases and J gave up 2 bases, with 15 bases separating them. Germline CDR1 reads SGHRS; CDR2 reads YFSETQ. CDR3 sequence (DNA): TGCGCCAGCAGCTCCGGGCAGGTGAGGGCCTACGAGCAGTACTTC. This codes for CASSSGQVRAYEQYF.

The chain joins TRBV6-7 to TRBJ1-1; D not resolved. TRBV6-7 falls under the ORF class, with uncertain function. V lost 4 bases and J lost 4, with 4 bases in between. The CDR3 loop spans 11 amino acids. The CDR3 sequence: CASSLATEAFF. The DNA of the CDR3 is TGTGCCAGCAGTTTGGCCACTGAAGCTTTCTTT.

Notes on this clone: An uncertain or unread base leads to its residue being written X. The chain recombines TRBV11-3 with TRBJ2-5; D unclear. V was clipped by 5 bases and J by 2 bases, with 15 bases between them. Germline CDR1 reads SGHNT; CDR2 reads YENEEA. This CDR3 region has 15 residues. In DNA form, the CDR3 reads TGTGCCAGCAGCCCYGGCCGGGCCAATCAAGAGACCCAGTACTTC. Translation: CASSXGRANQETQYF. The whole CDR3 region reads CASSPGRANQETQYF.

The chain carries TRBV12-5 and TRBJ2-1; 7 nucleotides match TRBD2. Germline V gene lookup returns CDR1 LGHNT and CDR2 FRNRAP. CDR3 length: 12 residues. The CDR3 is CATSRGGYEQFF. DNA for the CDR3: TGTGCCACCTCTCGGGGAGGGTATGAGCAGTTCTTC.

This rearrangement joins TRBV19 to TRBJ1-5; weak D call: TRBD1 (5 bases). V lost 6 bases and J lost 3, with 15 bases in between. Germline values: CDR1 LNHDA, CDR2 SQIVND (reference sequence). CDR3 length: 15 residues. The CDR3 spells CASSGTGRLNQPQHF. The CDR3 region has the DNA TGTGCCAGTAGCGGGACCGGGCGGCTCAATCAGCCCCAGCATTTT.

This clone is labeled medium-sized. This chain joins TRBV6-8 and TRBJ1-6; possibly TRBD1 for D (5 bases). The CDR3 runs to 13 residues. Germline V gene data show CDR1 as MNHGY and CDR2 as SAAAGT. The V end lost 11 bases, the J end lost 4 bases, and 12 bases lay between the germline ends. CDR3 sequence reads: CAGTGEYNSPLHF. CDR3 nucleotide sequence: TGTGCCGGTACAGGTGAATATAATTCACCCCTCCACTTT.

This clone is termed large. The V call is TRBV6-8, the J call TRBJ2-4; D ambiguous. Germline loops: CDR1 MNHGY, CDR2 SAAAGT. The V end was cut by 0 bases, the J end by 7 bases, with 10 bases between. The CDR3 contains 14 residues. The CDR3 region is CASSYSSQANIQYF. The CDR3 DNA sequence: TGTGCCAGCAGTTACTCGAGTCAGGCCAACATTCAGTACTTC.

The chain uses TRBV9 and TRBJ2-7; TRBD1 agrees at 11 bases. The CDR3 consists of 16 residues. Trimming at V came to 0 bases and at J to 6 bases, leaving 8 bases not matched to a gene. CDR1 and CDR2 from the germline V gene are SGDLS and YYNGEE. The CDR3 loop is CASSVAAGQGAREQYF. The CDR3 region has the DNA TGTGCCAGCAGCGTAGCGGCCGGACAGGGGGCCCGCGAGCAGTACTTC. The full variable domain, in which reference TRBV9 and TRBJ2-7 provide the parts outside the CDR3, is DSGVTQTPKHLITATGQRVTLRCSPRSGDLSVYWYQQSLDQGLQFLIQYYNGEERAKGNILERFSAQQFPDLHSELNLSSLELGDSALYFCASSVAAGQGAREQYFGPGTRLTVT.

This clone occurred once. This chain connects TRBV5-1 to TRBJ2-7, with 10 bases aligning to TRBD1. Per the germline V gene, CDR1 is SGHRS and CDR2 is YFSETQ. The length of the CDR3 is 16 residues. V was pared by 3 bases and J by 0 bases, with 6 bases of the junction left unmatched. The CDR3 sequence is CASSWTGGLSSYEQYF. In DNA form, the CDR3 reads TGCGCCAGCAGCTGGACAGGGGGACTTAGCTCCTACGAGCAGTACTTC.

This clone was seen only a few times. The genes are TRBV11-3 and TRBJ2-7; no firm D call. The CDR3 covers 18 residues. Germline assignment: CDR1 SGHNT and CDR2 YENEEA. The germline V and J ends were trimmed by 0 bases and 3 bases, with 21 bases remaining between them. The CDR3 region is CASSLDQSVPDRLYEQYF. CDR3 bases: TGTGCCAGCAGCTTAGATCAGTCGGTACCCGACCGGCTCTACGAGCAGTACTTC.

This chain uses TRBV5-1 with TRBJ1-2; maybe TRBD1 (6 bases). V lost 0 bases to trimming and J lost 6 bases, with 18 bases between them. The germline CDR1 and CDR2 sequences are SGHRS and YFSETQ. The CDR3 extends over 16 amino acids. The DNA of the CDR3 is TGCGCCAGCAGCTTGGTGGGGGCGCGGGTATCGGATGGCTACACCTTC. It codes for CASSLVGARVSDGYTF. Variable domain in full (rest from reference TRBV5-1 and TRBJ1-2): KAGVTQTPRYLIKTRGQQVTLSCSPISGHRSVSWYQQTPGQGLQFLFEYFSETQRNKGNFPGRFSGRQFSNSRSEMNVSTLELGDSALYLCASSLVGARVSDGYTFGSGTRLTVV.

This clone was seen more than once but under ten times. This chain links TRBV23-1 with TRBJ1-1; D may be TRBD1 (6 bases). TRBV23-1 is labeled an ORF, and its function is uncertain. V was shortened by 6 bases and J by 1 base, with 9 bases between the two germline ends. This CDR3 comprises 13 residues. In DNA, the CDR3 is TGCGCCAGCAGCCCACAGGGGAACACTGAAGCTTTCTTT. It yields the protein CASSPQGNTEAFF.

The genes are TRBV14 and TRBJ1-2; no firm D call. With 2 bases removed from V and 5 bases from J, the gap between germline ends came to 15 bases. This CDR3 spans 15 amino acids. Germline CDR1 reads SGHDN; CDR2 reads FVKESK. In DNA form, the CDR3 reads TGTGCCAGCAGCCAACTTGGGCCGCCCTTATATGGCTACACCTTC. Translating gives CASSQLGPPLYGYTF.

This chain links TRBV9 with TRBJ2-7; TRBD1 matches at 8 bases. The V and J ends lost 0 bases and 3 bases, in that order; junction bases with no gene match: 5. Germline V CDR1 and CDR2: SGDLS, YYNGEE. The CDR3 runs to 15 residues. The DNA of the CDR3 is TGTGCCAGCAGCGTAGGAGGGACAGGAGACTACGAGCAGTACTTC. This codes for CASSVGGTGDYEQYF.

By proportion, this clone is medium-sized. V and J are TRBV6-7 and TRBJ2-1; the match to TRBD1 covers 8 bases. TRBV6-7 falls under the ORF class, with uncertain function. This CDR3 has 16 residues. Trimming removed 0 bases from V and 7 bases from J; junction bases left unmatched: 8. In DNA form, the CDR3 reads TGTGCCAGCAGTTACTCAGGGGACAGGACGAATAATGAGCAGTTCTTC. It translates to CASSYSGDRTNNEQFF.

This clone is termed medium-sized. The genes are TRBV4-1 and TRBJ2-1, with D hard to call. This CDR3 is built from 15 residues. Germline loops: CDR1 MGHRA, CDR2 YSYEKL. The germline V and J ends were trimmed by 5 bases and 0 bases, with 11 bases remaining between them. The CDR3 sequence: CASSYIRSSYNEQFF. CDR3 in DNA: TGCGCCAGCAGCTACATCCGGAGCTCCTACAATGAGCAGTTCTTC.

The chain uses TRBV19 and TRBJ1-2, with D possibly TRBD1 on 5 matching bases. The CDR3 covers 15 residues. Germline V CDR1 and CDR2: LNHDA, SQIVND (reference sequence). The germline V and J ends were trimmed by 5 bases and 0 bases, with 13 bases remaining between them. CDR3 loop: CASSRAQGPNYGYTF. The CDR3 DNA reads as TGTGCCAGTAGTCGGGCCCAGGGTCCTAACTATGGCTACACCTTC.